Below are 15 T cell receptor beta chains sequenced from a single sample in a study of T-cell memory formation after mild COVID-19. Each CDR3 protein gets one entry after TCRdb re-called the 5' RACE reads with MiXCR. The sample includes about 290,000 distinct CDR3 sequences, around a sixth of them seen just once. The sequencing input was PBMCs or a T cell subset sorted from them (not recorded which). The receptors derive from a man younger than 35 who had mild COVID-19 (a few samples of this study predate the infection). Cell type and time point are not known.

This clonotype was seen a few times. The V gene is TRBV20-1, the J gene TRBJ1-5; D perhaps matches TRBD1 (6 bases). V was trimmed by 5 bases and J by 5 bases, leaving 16 bases between them. The CDR3 spans 14 residues. The germline gives CDR1 DFQATT, CDR2 SNEGSKA (reference sequence). CDR3 bases: TGCAGTGCTGTACCACGGGACAACTATCAGCCCCAGCATTTT. Its protein product is CSAVPRDNYQPQHF.

This clonotype appeared many times. The J gene is TRBJ2-1, the V gene TRBV5-5; 7 bases agree with TRBD1. Germline V gives CDR1 SGHKS, CDR2 YYEKEE (reference sequence). The V and J ends lost 4 bases and 5 bases, in that order; junction bases with no gene match: 6. The CDR3 extends over 14 amino acids. The chain's CDR3 is CASSRTGLNNEQFF. The CDR3 DNA follows: TGTGCCAGCAGCCGGACAGGACTTAACAATGAGCAGTTCTTC.

This clonotype appeared once. The chain uses TRBV15 and TRBJ2-4; perhaps TRBD2 as D (7 bases). V dropped 3 bases and J dropped 8 bases, with 20 bases sitting between them. CDR3 length equals 16 residues. CDR1 and CDR2 from the germline V gene are LNHNV and YYDKDF (reference sequence). The CDR3 is CATSSQYGGAGDIQYF. DNA of the CDR3: TGTGCCACCAGCAGCCAATATGGGGGGGCTGGGGACATTCAGTACTTC.

This chain uses TRBV3-1 with TRBJ2-3; 13 bases are shared with TRBD2. The germline CDR1 and CDR2 sequences are LGHDT and YNNKEL (reference sequence). The CDR3 length is 17 residues. Trimming took 4 bases from V and 7 from J; bases not matched to a gene: 11. CDR3 DNA: TGTGCCAGCAGCCCTGGGACTAGCGGGGTACCCGCGAATACGCAGTATTTT. Translating gives CASSPGTSGVPANTQYF.

This clonotype was observed a handful of times. This chain links TRBV12-3 or TRBV12-4 with TRBJ2-5; 8 positions agree with TRBD2. The CDR3 loop spans 17 amino acids. The ends lost 8 bases at V and 2 bases at J; junction bases unmatched: 16. CDR3 region: CASADRGGAGAQETQYF. CDR3 DNA: TGTGCCAGCGCTGACCGGGGAGGAGCGGGGGCTCAAGAGACCCAGTACTTC.

The rearrangement links TRBV7-9 to TRBJ1-2; D perhaps matches TRBD1 (5 bases). Trimming removed 5 bases from V and 7 bases from J, with 14 bases in between. This CDR3 spans 13 amino acids. Germline loops: CDR1 SEHNR, CDR2 FQNEAQ (reference sequence). The DNA of the CDR3 is TGTGCCAGCAGCCCCCCGGCAGGGAGTGGCTACACCTTC. Translated, it gives CASSPPAGSGYTF. The full variable domain, its missing parts supplied by reference TRBV7-9 and TRBJ1-2, is DTGVSQNPRHKITKRGQNVTFRCDPISEHNRLYWYRQTLGQGPEFLTYFQNEAQLEKSRLLSDRFSAERPKGSFSTLEIQRTEQGDSAMYLCASSPPAGSGYTFGSGTRLTVV.

The rearrangement uses TRBV7-9 and TRBJ2-1, with D unresolved. V was cut by 7 bases and J by 0 bases, with 10 bases left in between. This CDR3 is 14 amino acids long. In germline, CDR1 is SEHNR, CDR2 FQNEAQ (reference sequence). The CDR3 is CASTTTASYNEQFF. The CDR3 DNA is TGTGCCAGCACCACGACGGCCTCCTACAATGAGCAGTTCTTC.

The chain employs TRBV7-9 and TRBJ2-5; 7 bases match TRBD1. With 2 bases clipped from V and 7 bases from J, the junction kept 7 bases outside the gene matches. Germline values: CDR1 SEHNR, CDR2 FQNEAQ (reference sequence). This CDR3 has 14 residues. The CDR3 DNA reads TGTGCCAGCAGCTTACTCCAGGGGGAGTGGACCCAGTACTTC. As protein: CASSLLQGEWTQYF.

The CDR3 DNA is TGCAGTGCTAGAGCCCCAGGGGCTTTGAGCAATGAGCAGTTCTTC. This gives the protein CSARAPGALSNEQFF. This sequence joins TRBV20-1 and TRBJ2-1, with D perhaps TRBD1 (6 bases). Trimming shortened V by 1 base and J by 6 bases, and 16 bases separated the two germline ends. The CDR3 is 15 residues long. The germline CDR1 and CDR2 sequences are DFQATT and SNEGSKA (reference sequence).

V gene TRBV5-1 combines with J gene TRBJ2-7; no clear D. Germline V CDR1 and CDR2: SGHRS, YFSETQ. This CDR3 comprises 15 residues. V shed 2 bases and J shed 0 bases, with 12 bases lying between them. CDR3 protein: CASSFIPSPSYEQYF. In DNA, the CDR3 is TGCGCCAGCAGCTTTATACCGTCCCCCTCCTACGAGCAGTACTTC.

The V gene is TRBV7-3, the J gene TRBJ1-3; D call uncertain. V shed 2 bases and J shed 0 bases, with 14 bases lying between them. Germline V gene lookup returns CDR1 SGHTA and CDR2 FQGTGA. There are 17 residues in the CDR3. CDR3 in amino acids: CASSLYGGVGSGNTIYF. DNA of the CDR3: TGTGCCAGCAGCTTATACGGTGGGGTGGGCTCTGGAAACACCATATATTTT. The whole variable domain, filled in from reference TRBV7-3 and TRBJ1-3, reads GAGVSQTPSNKVTEKGKYVELRCDPISGHTALYWYRQSLGQGPEFLIYFQGTGAADDSGLPNDRFFAVRPEGSVSTLKIQRTERGDSAVYLCASSLYGGVGSGNTIYFGEGSWLTVV.

The table lists this clonotype with a few counts. The V and J genes are TRBV7-9 and TRBJ2-2; TRBD2 agrees at 7 bases. The germline V gene encodes CDR1 SEHNR and CDR2 FQNEAQ (reference sequence). J lost 8 bases, V lost 3 bases, and 9 bases had no gene match. The CDR3 runs to 15 residues. Here the CDR3 reads CASSLRGTTAGELFF. The CDR3 DNA is TGTGCCAGCAGCTTGAGAGGGACTACAGCTGGGGAGCTGTTTTTT.

The V call is TRBV7-9, the J call TRBJ1-4; D is ambiguous. The CDR3 has 11 residues. Germline lookup yields CDR1 SEHNR and CDR2 FQNEAQ (reference sequence). Trimming removed 6 bases at V and 7 bases at J, with 6 bases between. CDR3 nucleotides: TGTGCCAGCAGTTTACGTGAAAAACTGTTTTTT. Its translation is CASSLREKLFF.

The chain joins TRBV10-3 to TRBJ1-2; the D is unclear. V lost 6 bases and J 8 bases, leaving 7 bases between the germline ends. The length of the CDR3 is 10 residues. Per germline, CDR1 ENHRY and CDR2 SYGVKD. The chain's CDR3 is CAIRAGGYTF. In DNA, the CDR3 is TGTGCCATCAGGGCGGGAGGCTACACCTTC.

This clonotype turned up a few times. The V gene is TRBV4-2, the J gene TRBJ2-1, with 11 bases matching TRBD2. Germline assignment: CDR1 LGHNA and CDR2 YNFKEQ. Losses at the gene ends were 1 base for V and 0 bases for J; bases not matched to a gene: 11. This CDR3 is built from 20 residues. CDR3 region: CASSQAVASGGLSSYNEQFF. CDR3 in DNA: TGTGCCAGCAGCCAAGCGGTCGCTAGCGGGGGGCTCAGCTCCTACAATGAGCAGTTCTTC.